One and the same sample provided the 3 T cell receptor beta chains below, sequenced in a study of blood T cell repertoires in COVID-19 (dated by TCRdb to the early 2020s). Preparation of the library involved the immunoSEQ multiplex PCR assay. TCRdb re-hosts the immuneACCESS table, in-frame sequences only. Its copies lack some clones; in the studies checked, an unresolved V gene accounts for under half of them, and the cause for the rest is not known. Recorded for this sample are 270,000 or so clones; around 88% of them occurred a single time. The top ten constitute more than 1% of the sample. The sequenced material came from PBMCs or T cells enriched from blood (not recorded which). Receptors originate from a woman aged 40 to 49 with acute COVID-19.

The rearrangement links TRBV10-3 to TRBJ1-6, with 11 bases lining up with TRBD1. The V segment lost 2 bases and the J segment 4 bases; nucleotides outside the gene matches: 10. This CDR3 is 19 amino acids long. Germline V lookup: CDR1 ENHRY, CDR2 SYGVKD. CDR3 loop: CAISEARGQGATYNSPLHF. CDR3 sequence (DNA): TGTGCCATCAGTGAGGCACGAGGACAGGGGGCTACTTATAATTCACCCCTCCACTTT.

The chain has TRBV27 and TRBJ1-1; D gene unclear. CDR3 length equals 15 residues. Between the trimmed V and J ends, which lost 5 bases and 1 base, there was a span of 14 bases. The germline V gene encodes CDR1 MNHEY and CDR2 SMNVEV (reference sequence). The CDR3 nucleotides read TGTGCCAGCAGTACCCCCGACTCCGGGAACACTGAAGCTTTCTTT. Residues: CASSTPDSGNTEAFF.

This clone was counted a single time. The CDR3 here is CASSLSSGEITYNEQFF. CDR3 nucleotide sequence: TGTGCCAGCAGTTTATCTAGCGGGGAAATCACCTACAATGAGCAGTTCTTC. The chain links TRBV27 to TRBJ2-1; 8 bases are a match to TRBD2. The germline V gene encodes CDR1 MNHEY and CDR2 SMNVEV (reference sequence). The CDR3 runs to 17 residues. The ends lost 0 bases at V and 2 bases at J; junction bases unmatched: 6.